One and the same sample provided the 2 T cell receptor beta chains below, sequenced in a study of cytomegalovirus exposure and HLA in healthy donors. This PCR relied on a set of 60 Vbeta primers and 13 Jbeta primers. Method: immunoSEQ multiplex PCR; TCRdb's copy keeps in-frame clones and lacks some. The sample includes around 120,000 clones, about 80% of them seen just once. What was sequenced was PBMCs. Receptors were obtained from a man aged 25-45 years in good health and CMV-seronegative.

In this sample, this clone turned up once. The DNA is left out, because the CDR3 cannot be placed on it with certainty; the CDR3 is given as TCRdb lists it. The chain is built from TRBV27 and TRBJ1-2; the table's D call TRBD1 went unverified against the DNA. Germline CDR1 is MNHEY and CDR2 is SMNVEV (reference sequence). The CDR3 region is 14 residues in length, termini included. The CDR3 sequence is CASSTSTGLYGYTF.

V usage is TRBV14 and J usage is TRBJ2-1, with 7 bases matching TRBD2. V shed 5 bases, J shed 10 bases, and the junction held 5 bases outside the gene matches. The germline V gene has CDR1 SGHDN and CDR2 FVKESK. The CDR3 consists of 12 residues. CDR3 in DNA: TGTGCCAGCAGCGGACTAGTGAACGAGCAGTTCTTC. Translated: CASSGLVNEQFF.